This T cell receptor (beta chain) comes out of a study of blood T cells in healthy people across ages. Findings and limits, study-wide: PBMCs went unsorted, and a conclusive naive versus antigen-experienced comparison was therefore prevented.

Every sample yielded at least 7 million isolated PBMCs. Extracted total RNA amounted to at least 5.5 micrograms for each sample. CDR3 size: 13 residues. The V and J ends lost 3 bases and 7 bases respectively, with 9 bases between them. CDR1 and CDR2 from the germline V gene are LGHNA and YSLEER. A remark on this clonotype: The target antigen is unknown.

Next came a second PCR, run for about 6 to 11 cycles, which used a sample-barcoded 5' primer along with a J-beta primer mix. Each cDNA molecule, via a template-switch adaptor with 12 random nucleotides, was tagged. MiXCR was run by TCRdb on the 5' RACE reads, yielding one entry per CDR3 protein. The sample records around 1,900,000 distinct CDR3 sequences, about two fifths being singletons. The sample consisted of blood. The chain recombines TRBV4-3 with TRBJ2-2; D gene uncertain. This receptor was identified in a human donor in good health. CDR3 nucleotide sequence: TGCGCCAGCAGCCAGGAACTACACGGGGAGCTGTTTTTT. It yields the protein CASSQELHGELFF.